This passage covers 24 T cell receptor beta chains from one sample sequenced in a study of Ad26.COV2.S vaccination and SARS-CoV-2 variants. Method: immunoSEQ multiplex PCR; TCRdb's copy keeps in-frame clones and lacks some. The sample lists roughly 700,000 clones, roughly nine tenths occurring once. Treatment of the sample: about 20 received Ad26.COV2.S at low or high dose, single or two shots; 5 received placebo; per-sample allocation not given. Following the first vaccine or placebo injection, samples were taken on day 63. The starting material was peripheral blood, obtained in a trial of Ad26.COV2.S vaccine versus placebo. Receptors were obtained from a person between 18 and 59 years old who received the Ad26.COV2.S COVID-19 vaccine or a placebo.

This chain connects TRBV6-5 to TRBJ2-1; 9 bases fit TRBD2. The CDR3 contains 15 residues. V shed 5 bases, J shed 4 bases, and the junction held 6 bases outside the gene matches. Per germline, CDR1 MNHEY and CDR2 SVGAGI. DNA for the CDR3: TGTGCCAGCAGTCTTAGCGGGGGAAGGTACAATGAGCAGTTCTTC. Translation: CASSLSGGRYNEQFF.

This rearrangement joins TRBV15 to TRBJ2-1; 10 nucleotides align to TRBD2. The CDR3 contains 17 residues. The germline CDR1 and CDR2 sequences are LNHNV and YYDKDF (reference sequence). Trimming took 3 bases from V and 8 from J; bases not matched to a gene: 13. In DNA form, the CDR3 reads TGTGCCACCAGCAGTCATAGGGCTAGCGGGAGAGTCTATGAGCAGTTCTTC. Encoded protein: CATSSHRASGRVYEQFF.

In this sample, this clone turned up a few times. This CDR3 is also generated by other DNA sequences in the sample. V usage is TRBV2 and J usage is TRBJ1-3, with 9 bases fitting TRBD1. From germline, CDR1 is SNHLY and CDR2 FYNNEI. The V gene end was trimmed by 6 bases and the J gene end by 4 bases; junction bases not matched to a gene: 1. CDR3 length: 13 residues. The CDR3 nucleotides are TGTGCCAGCAGGGGACAGGGCGGAAACACCATATATTTT. Translating it yields CASRGQGGNTIYF.

The chain has TRBV12-3 or TRBV12-4 and TRBJ2-1; D remains ambiguous. V lost 2 bases to trimming and J lost 14 bases, with 10 bases between them. The CDR3 totals 11 residues. This CDR3 reads CASSLRETKFF. The CDR3 coding sequence is TGTGCCAGCAGTTTAAGGGAAACGAAGTTCTTC.

Note on this clone: A much larger clone differs from this one at a single base, so this may be a read error. V gene TRBV7-3 combines with J gene TRBJ2-3, with D hard to call. V lost 0 bases to trimming and J lost 5 bases, with 0 bases between them. CDR1 SGHTA and CDR2 FQGTGA come from the germline V gene. The CDR3 length is 11 residues. DNA for the CDR3: TGTGCCAGCAGCTTAACAGATACGCAGTATTTT. Translated: CASSLTDTQYF.

The chain combines TRBV18 with TRBJ1-1, with TRBD1 as a possible D gene (5 bases). This CDR3 has 15 amino acids. Germline CDR1 and CDR2: KGHSH and LQKENI. V dropped 3 bases and J dropped 5 bases, with 16 bases sitting between them. The CDR3 loop is CASSPQDTIETEAFF. In nucleotides, the CDR3 is TGTGCCAGCTCACCCCAGGACACCATAGAGACTGAAGCTTTCTTT. Full variable domain (outside the CDR3, taken from reference TRBV18 and TRBJ1-1): NAGVMQNPRHLVRRRGQEARLRCSPMKGHSHVYWYRQLPEEGLKFMVYLQKENIIDESGMPKERFSAEFPKEGPSILRIQQVVRGDSAAYFCASSPQDTIETEAFFGQGTRLTVV.

Of note for this clone: Other DNA sequences in the sample encode the same CDR3. The J gene is TRBJ2-5, the V gene TRBV5-1; a possible D gene is TRBD2 (5 bases). Germline V gene lookup returns CDR1 SGHRS and CDR2 YFSETQ. Trimming left V 0 bases short and J 3 bases short, with 6 bases between. The CDR3 totals 13 residues. For the CDR3, the DNA is TGCGCCAGCAGCTTGGTGGGAGAAGAGACCCAGTACTTC. Protein product: CASSLVGEETQYF.

J is TRBJ2-7 and V is TRBV27; the D gene is possibly TRBD1 (6 bases). V gave up 3 bases and J gave up 2 bases, with 11 bases separating them. The CDR3 runs to 14 residues. Per germline, CDR1 MNHEY and CDR2 SMNVEV (reference sequence). The CDR3 reads CASSFTGSTYEQYF. The CDR3 region has the DNA TGTGCCAGCAGTTTCACAGGGAGTACCTACGAGCAGTACTTC.

This clone occurred a few times. V usage is TRBV30 and J usage is TRBJ1-1; 9 bases align to TRBD1. The CDR3 covers 14 residues. The trim removed 4 bases at V and 1 base at J, leaving 4 bases unmatched. Germline V CDR1 and CDR2: GTSNPN, SVGIG (reference sequence). The CDR3 nucleotides read TGTGCCTGGACTGGACAGGGGTGGAACACTGAAGCTTTCTTT. Encoded protein: CAWTGQGWNTEAFF.

J is TRBJ1-1 and V is TRBV30; D gene uncertain. This CDR3 has 16 amino acids. The germline V gene encodes CDR1 GTSNPN and CDR2 SVGIG (reference sequence). The V gene lost 7 bases and the J gene lost 4 bases, with 25 bases spanning the gap. DNA for the CDR3: TGTGCCTACGCCCTAAGCACCTGGATCCCGGGCACTGAAGCTTTCTTT. This gives the protein CAYALSTWIPGTEAFF. The entire variable domain, with the rest obtained from reference TRBV30 and TRBJ1-1, is as follows: SQTIHQWPATLVQPVGSPLSLECTVEGTSNPNLYWYRQAAGRGLQLLFYSVGIGQISSEVPQNLSASRPQDRQFILSSKKLLLSDSGFYLCAYALSTWIPGTEAFFGQGTRLTVV.

The table lists this clone with a count of one. The chain carries TRBV11-2 and TRBJ2-7, with D perhaps TRBD2 (6 bases). CDR1 is SGHAT and CDR2 is FQNNGV in the germline V gene. CDR3 length: 16 residues. The V and J ends lost 0 bases and 0 bases respectively, with 12 bases between them. The CDR3 DNA reads TGTGCCAGCAGCTTAGATGGCGGGGCAAGCTCCTACGAGCAGTACTTC. This sequence encodes CASSLDGGASSYEQYF.

In this sample, this clone turned up a few times. This rearrangement joins TRBV30 to TRBJ1-6; D is ambiguous. V gave up 3 bases and J gave up 10 bases, with 25 bases separating them. The CDR3 consists of 17 residues. The germline V gene encodes CDR1 GTSNPN and CDR2 SVGIG (reference sequence). The CDR3 DNA is TGTGCCTGGAGAAGTTCCGGCCTAAGGCTGGGAAAGTCACCCCTCCACTTT. It translates to CAWRSSGLRLGKSPLHF.

The chain links TRBV7-9 to TRBJ1-2; 10 nucleotides align to TRBD1. There are 14 residues in the CDR3. From germline, CDR1 is SEHNR and CDR2 FQNEAQ (reference sequence). The V and J ends lost 5 bases and 8 bases, in that order; junction bases with no gene match: 8. The CDR3 DNA is TGTGCCAGCAGCAACACGGGACAGGGGAGCGGCTACACCTTC. Its translation is CASSNTGQGSGYTF.

To note about this clone: The same CDR3 also results from other DNA sequences found in this sample. This chain links TRBV7-2 with TRBJ2-3; 7 positions match TRBD2. CDR1 and CDR2 (germline): SGHTA, FQGNSA. V trimming: 0 bases; J trimming: 3 bases; junction bases outside the gene matches: 0. CDR3 length: 14 residues. CDR3 sequence reads: CASSLAGGTDTQYF. CDR3 DNA sequence: TGTGCCAGCAGCTTAGCGGGAGGGACAGATACGCAGTATTTT.

The chain recombines TRBV7-8 with TRBJ1-5, with TRBD1 identical over 9 bases. The CDR3 runs to 16 residues. Germline V gene data show CDR1 as SGHVS and CDR2 as FQNEAQ. V was clipped by 5 bases and J by 5 bases; unmatched bases: 10. The DNA of the CDR3 is TGTGCCAGCAGCCTCCTATCCGGGACAGGGTATCAGCCCCAGCATTTT. It is translated as CASSLLSGTGYQPQHF.

The chain couples TRBV18 to TRBJ1-6; D is unresolved. Trimming removed 3 bases at V and 9 bases at J, with 18 bases between. CDR1 KGHSH and CDR2 LQKENI come from the germline V gene. The CDR3 consists of 16 residues. The CDR3 protein is CASSPFTRAEGSPLHF. The CDR3 nucleotides read TGTGCCAGCTCACCCTTCACCCGGGCCGAGGGTTCACCCCTCCACTTT.

The V gene is TRBV24-1, the J gene TRBJ2-3; D is unclear. With 2 bases removed from V and 3 bases from J, the gap between germline ends came to 8 bases. The germline V gene has CDR1 KGHDR and CDR2 SFDVKD. The CDR3 has 14 residues. The CDR3 reads CATSDSSRTDTQYF. In DNA, the CDR3 is TGTGCCACCAGTGATTCCTCGCGGACAGATACGCAGTATTTT.

The chain uses TRBV12-5 and TRBJ2-7, with TRBD1 matching over 9 bases. Germline V CDR1 and CDR2: LGHNT, FRNRAP. Losses at the gene ends were 3 bases for V and 3 bases for J; bases not matched to a gene: 3. This CDR3 contains 14 residues. CDR3 nucleotide sequence: TGTGCTAGTGGTTTCGGGACAGGGCTCTACGAGCAGTACTTC. Protein product: CASGFGTGLYEQYF.

The sample holds a few counts of this clone. The chain carries TRBV7-3 and TRBJ2-5; the D gene is possibly TRBD2 (5 bases). CDR1 and CDR2 from the germline V gene are SGHTA and FQGTGA. The CDR3 consists of 17 residues. The V and J ends lost 5 bases and 2 bases respectively, with 21 bases between them. CDR3 DNA: TGTGCCAGCAGCCCTAAAGGCAGCCGGGGTGGGCAAGAGACCCAGTACTTC. This sequence encodes CASSPKGSRGGQETQYF. Together with reference TRBV7-3 and TRBJ2-5, the CDR3 gives the full variable domain: GAGVSQTPSNKVTEKGKYVELRCDPISGHTALYWYRQSLGQGPEFLIYFQGTGAADDSGLPNDRFFAVRPEGSVSTLKIQRTERGDSAVYLCASSPKGSRGGQETQYFGPGTRLLVL.

J is TRBJ2-5 and V is TRBV12-3 or TRBV12-4; D could derive from TRBD1 or TRBD2 (5 bases each). Trimming stripped 5 bases from V and 1 base from J, with 8 bases between. This CDR3 spans 13 amino acids. CDR3 coding DNA: TGTGCCAGCAGTACTAGGGGCCAAGAGACCCAGTACTTC. Protein: CASSTRGQETQYF.

V usage is TRBV7-9 and J usage is TRBJ2-2; TRBD1 agrees at 7 bases. Looked up from germline, CDR1 is SEHNR and CDR2 is FQNEAQ (reference sequence). The CDR3 runs 15 residues. V lost 3 bases, J lost 0 bases, and 1 base stayed unmatched. CDR3 loop: CASSFDRANTGELFF. The CDR3, as DNA: TGTGCCAGCAGCTTCGACAGGGCGAACACCGGGGAGCTGTTTTTT.

The chain recombines TRBV27 with TRBJ2-5, with 10 bases fitting TRBD1. V shed 0 bases, J shed 1 base, and the junction held 2 bases outside the gene matches. The CDR3 is made up of 16 amino acids. Germline CDR1 and CDR2: MNHEY and SMNVEV (reference sequence). CDR3: CASSLSGQGFQETQYF. In DNA form, the CDR3 reads TGTGCCAGCAGTTTATCGGGACAGGGGTTCCAAGAGACCCAGTACTTC.

This clone was recorded only once. The rearrangement links TRBV21-1 to TRBJ2-1; the DNA was not used to check the table's D call, TRBD2. TRBV21-1 is shown as a pseudogene. CDR3 size: 18 residues. The CDR3 region is CASIRGTSGSSSYNEQFF. The DNA of the CDR3 is TGTGCCAGCATAAGGGGGACTAGCGGGTCCAGCTCCTACAATGAGCAGTTCTTC.

The rearrangement uses TRBV19 and TRBJ1-6, with 7 positions matching TRBD1. The V and J ends lost 5 bases and 6 bases, in that order; junction bases with no gene match: 10. This CDR3 has 16 amino acids. CDR1 and CDR2 from the germline V gene are LNHDA and SQIVND (reference sequence). The CDR3 DNA follows: TGTGCCAGTAGTTCTTGGACCGGGACAGCTAATTCACCCCTCCACTTT. As protein: CASSSWTGTANSPLHF.